Below are 11 T cell receptor beta chains sequenced from a single sample in a study of post-analysis software for immune sequencing data (dated by TCRdb to about 2015). Here is what the overall study found, with its caveats: Roughly 5 TRBV segments, including TRBV5-6, TRBV5-1 and TRBV20-1, were significantly more frequent in patients than controls.

Their antigen targets remain unknown. The library was prepared using PCR. The sample was run on an Illumina HiSeq 2500. To reduce PCR and sequencing biases, unique molecular identifiers were incorporated into the TCR beta cDNA libraries. TCRdb reworked the public reads: Q25 trimming with fastp, MiXCR clone assembly, productive beta chains retained. Rows are combined by CDR3 protein, so each entry shows the most common genes and DNA. In all, the sample holds about 430,000 distinct CDR3 sequences, and 30% to 40% of those were seen once. The top ten clonotypes cover about 7.6% of the sample. The sequencing sample was made of blood. The source of these receptors is a girl aged 2 to 9 with multiple sclerosis.

The rearrangement links TRBV27 to TRBJ2-1; 7 bases fit TRBD2. There are 14 residues in the CDR3. Per germline, CDR1 MNHEY and CDR2 SMNVEV (reference sequence). Trimming cost V 11 bases and J 2 bases; bases outside gene matches: 9. The CDR3 region has the DNA TGTGCCGGCAAGCGGGGCGGACCCTACAATGAGCAGTTCTTC. Translating it yields CAGKRGGPYNEQFF.

This clonotype has just a few counts. Here the CDR3 DNA reads TGTGCCAGCAGCTTACAGGGGAGCCCTAGGTATGGCTACACCTTC. Its translation is CASSLQGSPRYGYTF. The V and J genes are TRBV7-9 and TRBJ1-2; D perhaps matches TRBD1 (6 bases). Germline V gene sequence: CDR1 SEHNR, CDR2 FQNEAQ (reference sequence). Trimming pared 2 bases from V and 5 bases from J, leaving 15 bases between. CDR3 length: 15 amino acids.

The rearrangement joins TRBV7-2 to TRBJ2-1; D not certain. This CDR3 has 13 residues. The germline CDR1 and CDR2 sequences are SGHTA and FQGNSA. V shed 5 bases and J shed 3 bases, with 8 bases lying between them. In DNA form, the CDR3 reads TGTGCCAGCAGCCCTCAGATCTACAATGAGCAGTTCTTC. It translates to CASSPQIYNEQFF.

V gene TRBV28 combines with J gene TRBJ2-3; 8 bases are a match to TRBD2. CDR1 and CDR2 from the germline V gene are MDHEN and SYDVKM. V lost 3 bases, J lost 3 bases, and 5 bases stayed unmatched. The CDR3 sequence is 15 residues long. In nucleotides, the CDR3 is TGTGCCAGCAGTTTTGGTAGCGGGAAGACAGATACGCAGTATTTT. Encoded protein: CASSFGSGKTDTQYF.

The sample holds one count of this clonotype. This chain links TRBV18 with TRBJ2-5, with 10 bases matching TRBD2. The CDR3 totals 15 residues. J gave up 5 bases and V 6 bases, and 9 bases lay outside the gene matches. Germline CDR1 KGHSH, CDR2 LQKENI. CDR3 DNA: TGTGCCAGCTCCTGGGCTAGCGGGAGTGGTGAGACCCAGTACTTC. Translated: CASSWASGSGETQYF.

The V gene is TRBV11-2, the J gene TRBJ2-7, with D hard to call. Germline-derived CDR1 and CDR2 are SGHAT and FQNNGV. V was pared by 5 bases and J by 4 bases, with 15 bases between. The CDR3 length is 14 residues. The CDR3 spells CASSLHRQAYEQYF. The CDR3 bases are TGTGCCAGCAGCCTTCACCGGCAGGCTTACGAGCAGTACTTC.

V gene TRBV20-1 combines with J gene TRBJ2-4; D gene unclear. Trimming took 1 base from V and 3 from J, leaving 10 bases between them. The germline gives CDR1 DFQATT, CDR2 SNEGSKA (reference sequence). The CDR3 runs to 14 residues. Here the CDR3 reads CSARVGLVKNIQYF. CDR3 sequence (DNA): TGCAGTGCTAGAGTAGGATTAGTCAAAAACATTCAGTACTTC.

This clonotype was recorded a few times. CDR3 sequence reads: CASSGDREIDEQFF. CDR3 in DNA: TGCGCCAGCAGCGGCGACAGGGAAATTGATGAGCAGTTCTTC. The V call is TRBV5-1, the J call TRBJ2-1; TRBD1 matches 7 bases. There are 14 residues in the CDR3. V gave up 4 bases and J gave up 8 bases; unmatched junction bases: 9. Germline CDR1 reads SGHRS; CDR2 reads YFSETQ.

The V and J genes are TRBV3-1 and TRBJ2-3; the match to TRBD2 covers 8 bases. CDR3 length: 16 amino acids. Germline V lookup: CDR1 LGHDT, CDR2 YNNKEL (reference sequence). The junction had 5 bases not matched to a gene; V was cut back by 2 bases and J by 1 base. The CDR3 protein is CASSQSGRGGTDTQYF. CDR3 nucleotide sequence: TGTGCCAGCAGCCAATCGGGGCGGGGGGGCACAGATACGCAGTATTTT.

As to this clonotype: A junction boundary mismatches the germline segment, possibly from a read error. The rearrangement joins TRBV6-5 to TRBJ2-5, with 8 bases aligning to TRBD1. The J call may be mistaken, given a closer DNA end match to TRBJ2-7. Germline CDR1 is MNHEY and CDR2 is SVGAGI. This CDR3 comprises 18 residues. DNA of the CDR3: TGTGCCGGCAGTTACCCGGACAGGGTTAAAAGACTCTCCTACGAGCAGTACTTC. Its translation: CAGSYPDRVKRLSYEQYF.

This clonotype was recorded a few times. V gene TRBV11-2 combines with J gene TRBJ2-6; D unresolved. Germline V gene data show CDR1 as SGHAT and CDR2 as FQNNGV. The CDR3 spans 16 residues. V was pared by 1 base and J by 0 bases, with 7 bases between. The CDR3 loop is CASSLVARSGANVLTF. The CDR3 DNA is TGTGCCAGCAGCTTAGTCGCTCGCTCTGGGGCCAACGTCCTGACTTTC. Full variable domain (outside the CDR3, taken from reference TRBV11-2 and TRBJ2-6): EAGVAQSPRYKIIEKRQSVAFWCNPISGHATLYWYQQILGQGPKLLIQFQNNGVVDDSQLPKDRFSAERLKGVDSTLKIQPAKLEDSAVYLCASSLVARSGANVLTFGAGSRLTVL.